The 28 T cell receptor beta chains below were found in one sample sequenced in a study of shared clonotypes between healthy human individuals. Generated by immunoSEQ multiplex PCR, the TCRdb table keeps only in-frame clones and is missing some. The table lists nearly 500,000 clones, 60% to 85% of them singletons. Sample: PBMCs. The receptors come from a woman aged 40 to 49 in good health. Some clones in this sample may be carry-over from other donors' samples.

This clone was found a few times. This chain links TRBV28 with TRBJ2-3; TRBD2 matches 8 bases. Germline loops: CDR1 MDHEN, CDR2 SYDVKM. The junction had 9 bases not matched to a gene; V was cut back by 6 bases and J by 1 base. This CDR3 region has 16 residues. The CDR3 is CASRPSGREGTDTQYF. CDR3 nucleotide sequence: TGTGCCAGCAGGCCCTCGGGGCGGGAGGGCACAGATACGCAGTATTTT.

As for this clone: Other DNA sequences from this sample encode an identical CDR3 as well. The gene calls are TRBV6-5 and TRBJ2-7, with a weak D call TRBD2 (6 bases). This CDR3 spans 15 amino acids. From germline, CDR1 is MNHEY and CDR2 SVGAGI. V shed 2 bases and J shed 5 bases, with 16 bases lying between them. This CDR3 reads CASSYAGQYLNEQYF. CDR3 bases: TGTGCCAGCAGTTACGCGGGGCAGTATCTAAACGAGCAGTACTTC.

A word on this clone: A much larger clone lies one base from this, so it may be a read error. Distinct nucleotide sequences in the sample also encode this CDR3. CDR3 in DNA: TGTGCCAGCAGCTCCGCCTACGAGCAGTACTTC. This codes for CASSSAYEQYF. The chain joins TRBV7-2 to TRBJ2-7; D remains unclear. The CDR3 contains 11 residues. Looked up from germline, CDR1 is SGHTA and CDR2 is FQGNSA. V was clipped by 4 bases and J by 2 bases, with 3 bases between them.

Written as DNA, the CDR3 is TGTGCCAGCAGCGTAGTTGGGGCGGAGAATGAAAAACTGTTTTTT. This codes for CASSVVGAENEKLFF. The V and J genes are TRBV9 and TRBJ1-4; D is possibly TRBD1 (5 bases). The CDR3 is 15 amino acids. V dropped 0 bases and J dropped 5 bases, with 11 bases sitting between them. Germline loops: CDR1 SGDLS, CDR2 YYNGEE.

The chain recombines TRBV2 with TRBJ1-4; D may be TRBD1 (5 bases). There are 15 residues in the CDR3. V was cut by 6 bases and J by 0 bases, with 11 bases left in between. CDR1 and CDR2 from the germline V gene are SNHLY and FYNNEI. The CDR3 coding sequence is TGTGCCAGCAGCCCCCCGGGGGCAACTAATGAAAAACTGTTTTTT. Protein: CASSPPGATNEKLFF.

Turning to this clone: This CDR3 is also generated by other DNA sequences in the sample. The chain uses TRBV28 and TRBJ1-4; possible D gene TRBD1, 5 bases. V lost 6 bases to trimming and J lost 1 base, with 9 bases between them. CDR1 and CDR2 (germline): MDHEN, SYDVKM. The CDR3 has 14 residues. The CDR3 here is CASRAGGTNEKLFF. CDR3 nucleotide sequence: TGTGCCAGCAGGGCGGGGGGAACTAATGAAAAACTGTTTTTT.

The chain uses TRBV29-1 and TRBJ2-7; 9 bases match TRBD1. The CDR3 covers 14 residues. Germline assignment: CDR1 SQVTM and CDR2 ANQGSEA. Trimming removed 6 bases from V and 4 bases from J; junction bases left unmatched: 10. In nucleotides, the CDR3 is TGCAGCGTAGTCGACAGGGGGAGGGGTTACGAGCAGTACTTC. Translated: CSVVDRGRGYEQYF.

V usage is TRBV21-1 and J usage is TRBJ1-3. TRBV21-1 is recorded as a pseudogene. The CDR3 spans 15 residues. The CDR3 nucleotides read TGTGCCAGCAGCACGCCCCCGACTGATGGAAACACCATATATTTT. This codes for CASSTPPTDGNTIYF.

V usage is TRBV28 and J usage is TRBJ2-1, with a possible D match to TRBD2 (5 bases). The CDR3 is 16 residues long. V was cut by 4 bases and J by 2 bases, with 15 bases left in between. Germline V gene sequence: CDR1 MDHEN, CDR2 SYDVKM. The CDR3 DNA sequence: TGTGCCAGCAGTTGCCCTCACGGAGGTCCCTACAATGAGCAGTTCTTC. The encoded protein is CASSCPHGGPYNEQFF.

This chain links TRBV5-5 with TRBJ1-5; weak D call: TRBD1 (5 bases). Germline CDR1 SGHKS, CDR2 YYEKEE (reference sequence). The CDR3 loop spans 16 amino acids. V was clipped by 2 bases and J by 2 bases, with 14 bases between them. The CDR3 here is CASSFDSSNGNQPQHF. The CDR3 region has the DNA TGTGCCAGCAGCTTCGACAGCTCAAATGGCAATCAGCCCCAGCATTTT. The whole variable domain, remainder taken from reference TRBV5-5 and TRBJ1-5, is DAGVTQSPTHLIKTRGQQVTLRCSPISGHKSVSWYQQVLGQGPQFIFQYYEKEERGRGNFPDRFSARQFPNYSSELNVNALLLGDSALYLCASSFDSSNGNQPQHFGDGTRLSIL.

The chain uses TRBV13 and TRBJ2-5; unclear D gene. This CDR3 is built from 14 residues. Trimming removed 5 bases at V and 4 bases at J, with 14 bases between. Germline CDR1 PRHDT, CDR2 FYEKMQ (reference sequence). The CDR3 sequence is CASSPQWARETQYF. For the CDR3, the DNA is TGTGCCAGCAGCCCACAGTGGGCGCGAGAGACCCAGTACTTC.

On this clone itself: This may be a read error: a much more frequent sequence differs by one nucleotide. This rearrangement joins TRBV30 to TRBJ1-5, with D hard to call. The V end lost 3 bases, the J end lost 4 bases, and 13 bases lay between the germline ends. From germline, CDR1 is GTSNPN and CDR2 SVGIG (reference sequence). This CDR3 has 14 amino acids. CDR3 nucleotide sequence: TGTGCCTGGAGGGGAGGGATGTATAATCAGCCCCAGCATTTT. Amino acids: CAWRGGMYNQPQHF.

The V call is TRBV7-3, the J call TRBJ2-2; 9 positions agree with TRBD2. Germline CDR1 is SGHTA and CDR2 is FQGTGA. V shed 0 bases and J 6 bases; nucleotides not matched to a gene: 5. The CDR3 loop spans 16 amino acids. CDR3 sequence reads: CASSLTLREGPGELFF. CDR3 DNA sequence: TGTGCCAGCAGCTTAACCTTGCGGGAGGGCCCCGGGGAGCTGTTTTTT.

In regard to this clone: Distinct nucleotide sequences in the sample also encode this CDR3. This rearrangement joins TRBV15 to TRBJ1-2, with 7 nucleotides matching TRBD1. Germline values: CDR1 LNHNV, CDR2 YYDKDF (reference sequence). V was pared by 0 bases and J by 4 bases, with 2 bases of the junction left unmatched. The CDR3 is made up of 14 amino acids. The CDR3 sequence is CATSRDRQGYGYTF. CDR3 bases: TGTGCCACCAGCAGAGATCGACAGGGCTATGGCTACACCTTC.

This CDR3 is CASSRLTGNSNQPQHF. The CDR3 DNA sequence: TGTGCCAGCAGTCGACTGACAGGGAACAGCAATCAGCCCCAGCATTTT. The rearrangement uses TRBV27 and TRBJ1-5, with TRBD1 identical over 7 bases. The CDR3 contains 16 residues. CDR1 and CDR2 (germline): MNHEY, SMNVEV (reference sequence). V dropped 5 bases and J dropped 1; count of bases not matched to a gene: 8.

The rearrangement links TRBV9 to TRBJ2-1, with D unresolved. V shed 6 bases and J shed 4 bases, with 17 bases lying between them. Germline assignment: CDR1 SGDLS and CDR2 YYNGEE. This CDR3 region has 15 residues. DNA of the CDR3: TGTGCCAGCAACGCCGGGTCTGTGGGATACAATGAGCAGTTCTTC. This encodes CASNAGSVGYNEQFF.

The rearrangement uses TRBV9 and TRBJ1-4, with TRBD1 matching over 8 bases. The germline V gene encodes CDR1 SGDLS and CDR2 YYNGEE. Trimming cost V 3 bases and J 6 bases; bases outside gene matches: 4. The CDR3 covers 14 residues. This CDR3 is CASSASTGDEKLFF. In DNA, the CDR3 is TGTGCCAGCAGCGCCTCGACAGGGGATGAAAAACTGTTTTTT.

About this clone: The same CDR3 can be traced to other DNA sequences in this sample. CDR3 sequence: CASSRSTDTQYF. In nucleotides, the CDR3 is TGTGCCAGCTCACGTTCCACAGATACGCAGTATTTT. This chain links TRBV18 with TRBJ2-3; D not certain. V lost 4 bases, J lost 2 bases, and 4 bases lay in between. Looked up from germline, CDR1 is KGHSH and CDR2 is LQKENI. CDR3 length: 12 residues.

J is TRBJ2-3 and V is TRBV11-2, with 8 nucleotides matching TRBD2. The CDR3 is made up of 15 amino acids. Losses at the gene ends were 4 bases for V and 2 bases for J; bases not matched to a gene: 5. CDR1 SGHAT and CDR2 FQNNGV come from the germline V gene. CDR3 loop: CASSYRLALTDTQYF. The CDR3 nucleotides read TGTGCCAGCAGCTATCGACTAGCGCTCACAGATACGCAGTATTTT. The full variable domain, its missing parts supplied by reference TRBV11-2 and TRBJ2-3, is EAGVAQSPRYKIIEKRQSVAFWCNPISGHATLYWYQQILGQGPKLLIQFQNNGVVDDSQLPKDRFSAERLKGVDSTLKIQPAKLEDSAVYLCASSYRLALTDTQYFGPGTRLTVL.

The genes are TRBV28 and TRBJ2-7; D might be TRBD1 (6 bases). This CDR3 is 17 amino acids long. Trimming left V 6 bases short and J 0 bases short, with 21 bases between. In germline, CDR1 is MDHEN, CDR2 SYDVKM. CDR3 residues: CASSSPTRGHRSYEQYF. The CDR3 DNA follows: TGTGCCAGCAGCTCACCGACGAGGGGACATCGCTCCTACGAGCAGTACTTC. Full variable domain (missing parts from reference TRBV28 and TRBJ2-7): DVKVTQSSRYLVKRTGEKVFLECVQDMDHENMFWYRQDPGLGLRLIYFSYDVKMKEKGDIPEGYSVSREKKERFSLILESASTNQTSMYLCASSSPTRGHRSYEQYFGPGTRLTVT.

J is TRBJ1-2 and V is TRBV9; the D gene is possibly TRBD1 (5 bases). Trimming stripped 3 bases from V and 4 bases from J, with 16 bases between. The CDR3 covers 15 residues. The germline V gene has CDR1 SGDLS and CDR2 YYNGEE. The CDR3 DNA sequence: TGTGCCAGCAGCGATACAGGAATTTCTCTCTATGGCTACACCTTC. This translates into CASSDTGISLYGYTF.

The chain carries TRBV7-2 and TRBJ1-1; 8 bases agree with TRBD1. V shed 1 base, J shed 12 bases, and the junction held 4 bases outside the gene matches. The CDR3 length is 12 residues. Germline V gene lookup returns CDR1 SGHTA and CDR2 FQGNSA. The CDR3 sequence: CASSLGGQDPFF. DNA of the CDR3: TGTGCCAGCAGCTTAGGGGGACAGGATCCTTTCTTT.

The CDR3 DNA follows: TGTGCCAGCAGCGTAGCCGGGACAGATCTCAATGAGCAGTTCTTC. It specifies CASSVAGTDLNEQFF. The chain employs TRBV9 and TRBJ2-1, with TRBD1 matching over 7 bases. CDR1 and CDR2 from the germline V gene are SGDLS and YYNGEE. J lost 6 bases, V lost 0 bases, and 6 bases had no gene match. CDR3 size: 15 residues.

This sequence joins TRBV5-1 and TRBJ2-6, with TRBD2 matching over 12 bases. The CDR3 is 16 amino acids. V was clipped by 1 base and J by 8 bases; unmatched bases: 4. The V gene's germline CDR1 is SGHRS and CDR2 YFSETQ. In DNA form, the CDR3 reads TGCGCCAGCAGCTTGTTGACTAGCGGGGGCTCCAACGTCCTGACTTTC. It yields the protein CASSLLTSGGSNVLTF.

V usage is TRBV30 and J usage is TRBJ2-7, with TRBD2 identical over 8 bases. V was pared by 4 bases and J by 4 bases, with 3 bases of the junction left unmatched. This CDR3 region has 12 residues. Germline V gene data show CDR1 as GTSNPN and CDR2 as SVGIG (reference sequence). The CDR3 DNA follows: TGTGCCTGGACACGGGAGGGGTACGAGCAGTACTTC. Translation gives CAWTREGYEQYF.

The rearrangement uses TRBV7-3 and TRBJ1-5; no firm D call. In germline, CDR1 is SGHTA, CDR2 FQGTGA. This CDR3 contains 19 residues. V shed 5 bases and J shed 3 bases, with 26 bases lying between them. The CDR3 DNA follows: TGTGCCAGCAGCCTACCGGCGGGTTGGGCCCCAGGAGCCAATCAGCCCCAGCATTTT. Protein product: CASSLPAGWAPGANQPQHF. Filled out from reference TRBV7-3 and TRBJ1-5, the complete variable domain reads GAGVSQTPSNKVTEKGKYVELRCDPISGHTALYWYRQSLGQGPEFLIYFQGTGAADDSGLPNDRFFAVRPEGSVSTLKIQRTERGDSAVYLCASSLPAGWAPGANQPQHFGDGTRLSIL.

This chain connects TRBV10-1 to TRBJ2-7; no clear D. The CDR3 is made up of 13 amino acids. CDR1 is WNHNN and CDR2 is SYGVQD in the germline V gene (reference sequence). The V and J ends lost 10 bases and 2 bases respectively, with 15 bases between them. The CDR3 DNA reads as TGCGCCACCCCGCGAGCCCCTACCTACGAGCAGTACTTC. Translating gives CATPRAPTYEQYF.

The sample holds a few counts of this clone. The chain employs TRBV28 and TRBJ1-5, with unresolved D. CDR1 is MDHEN, CDR2 SYDVKM, per germline. Trimming removed 3 bases at V and 1 base at J, with 4 bases between. The CDR3 consists of 13 residues. In DNA form, the CDR3 reads TGTGCCAGCAGTTTGGGGAGCAATCAGCCCCAGCATTTT. Residues: CASSLGSNQPQHF.